These T cell receptor beta chains were read from a single sample in a study of cytomegalovirus exposure and HLA in healthy donors. Assay: immunoSEQ multiplex PCR; the TCRdb copy retains only in-frame clones and omits some. The sample consists of about 150,000 clones, around 60% of them appearing once. The sequencing input was PBMCs. These receptors came from a woman aged 55-75 years in good health and CMV-seropositive. CDR3s include the opening cysteine and the closing phenylalanine or tryptophan. The D gene is left open where the match is weak. Only some rows state a clone size, as once, few, many or a class for expanded clones.

TRBV11-2	TRBJ1-6	.	.	CASSGGTRNNSPLHF	TGTGCCAGCAGCGGGGGGACCAGGAATAATTCACCCCTCCACTTT
TRBV7-3	TRBJ2-3	.	.	CASSSLESTDTQYF	TGTGCCAGCAGCTCGTTAGAGAGCACAGATACGCAGTATTTT
TRBV7-2	TRBJ2-7	.	once	CASSGRDFTREQYF	TGTGCCAGCAGCGGCCGGGACTTCACTCGTGAGCAGTACTTC
TRBV7-2	TRBJ2-3	TRBD2	.	CASSPSGNTQYF	TGTGCCAGCAGCCCTAGCGGGAATACGCAGTATTTT
TRBV6-5	TRBJ2-1	.	.	CASSYVRGNEQFF	TGTGCCAGCAGTTACGTCCGGGGGAATGAGCAGTTCTTC
TRBV7-8	TRBJ2-2	TRBD2	few	CASSKGLAGGHTGELFF	TGTGCCAGCAGCAAGGGACTAGCGGGAGGGCACACCGGGGAGCTGTTTTTT
TRBV7-8	TRBJ2-7	.	.	CASSLDLSSARYYEQYF	TGTGCCAGCAGCTTAGACCTGTCTAGCGCTCGATACTACGAGCAGTACTTC
TRBV19	TRBJ2-3	TRBD2	.	CASSISVAGGPHTQYF	TGTGCCAGTAGTATCTCAGTAGCGGGAGGGCCCCATACGCAGTATTTT
TRBV5-1	TRBJ2-2	.	.	CASSLVVAANTGELFF	TGCGCCAGCAGCTTGGTCGTGGCTGCGAACACCGGGGAGCTGTTTTTT
TRBV14	TRBJ2-1	TRBD2	few	CASSPLAGASAGEQFF	TGTGCCAGCAGCCCGCTAGCGGGAGCCTCAGCGGGTGAGCAGTTCTTC
TRBV6-4	TRBJ2-1	TRBD2	.	CASSDSSSGINEQFF	TGTGCCAGCAGTGACTCGTCTAGCGGAATTAATGAGCAGTTCTTC
TRBV6-1	TRBJ1-2	.	once	CASSPGQTYGYTF	TGTGCCAGCAGTCCCGGACAGACCTATGGCTACACCTTC
TRBV6-4	TRBJ2-1	.	.	CASSDSSLGGENEQFF	TGTGCCAGCAGTGACTCGAGTCTGGGGGGTGAGAATGAGCAGTTCTTC
TRBV10-3	TRBJ2-2	TRBD1	once	CAISESPGKGAMPGELFF	TGTGCCATCAGTGAAAGTCCCGGGAAGGGGGCTATGCCCGGGGAGCTGTTTTTT
TRBV7-8	TRBJ2-2	TRBD2	.	CASSRLGGANTGELFF	TGTGCCAGCAGTCGATTGGGGGGGGCGAACACCGGGGAGCTGTTTTTT
TRBV30	TRBJ1-1	TRBD1	.	CAWSDGQANTEAFF	TGTGCCTGGAGTGATGGACAGGCGAACACTGAAGCTTTCTTT
TRBV7-2	TRBJ2-3	.	.	CASSFQSPTDTQYF	TGTGCCAGCAGCTTTCAGTCACCCACAGATACGCAGTATTTT
TRBV12-5	TRBJ2-1	.	few	CASGAGYNEQFF	TGTGCTAGTGGGGCGGGTTACAATGAGCAGTTCTTC
TRBV28	TRBJ2-7	TRBD1	.	CASANDRGLYEQYF	TGTGCCAGCGCTAATGACAGGGGGCTCTACGAGCAGTACTTC
TRBV7-7	TRBJ2-5	.	.	CASSLSSGPQTQYF	TGTGCTAGCAGCTTAAGCTCAGGGCCCCAGACCCAGTACTTC
TRBV7-2	TRBJ2-3	TRBD2	once	CATSPSGVYTDTQYF	TGTGCCACGTCCCCTAGCGGGGTTTACACAGATACGCAGTATTTT
TRBV7-9	TRBJ2-2	TRBD2	few	CASGRAGELFF	TGTGCCAGCGGGAGGGCCGGGGAGCTGTTTTTT
TRBV5-1	TRBJ2-3	TRBD2	.	CASNAGATDTQYF	TGCGCCAGCAATGCGGGAGCCACAGATACGCAGTATTTT
TRBV28	TRBJ2-1	TRBD1	.	CASRQDRVQDNEQFF	TGTGCCAGCAGACAAGACAGGGTTCAGGACAATGAGCAGTTCTTC
TRBV7-6	TRBJ2-1	TRBD1	.	CASSLDWTGDSNEQFF	TGTGCCAGCAGCTTAGACTGGACAGGGGATTCCAATGAGCAGTTCTTC
TRBV7-4	TRBJ2-4	TRBD2	.	CASSLLAVAKNIQYF	TGTGCCAGCAGCTTGCTAGCGGTAGCCAAAAACATTCAGTACTTC
TRBV30	TRBJ2-7	.	.	CAWSRRDGNEQYF	TGTGCCTGGAGTCGCCGGGATGGAAACGAGCAGTACTTC
TRBV7-8	TRBJ2-1	TRBD2	once	CASSLAIASGRGNEQFF	TGTGCCAGCAGCTTAGCTATTGCTAGCGGGCGTGGTAATGAGCAGTTCTTC
TRBV7-9	TRBJ2-2	.	.	CASSLGAHTGELFF	TGTGCCAGCAGCTTAGGGGCCCACACCGGGGAGCTGTTTTTT
TRBV5-1	TRBJ1-4	TRBD1	.	CASGQQGLNEKLFF	TGCGCCAGCGGACAACAGGGGTTAAATGAAAAACTGTTTTTT
TRBV10-1	TRBJ1-1	TRBD1	.	CASSESGDSPNTEAFF	TGCGCCAGCAGTGAGTCGGGGGACAGCCCGAACACTGAAGCTTTCTTT
TRBV27	TRBJ2-2	.	.	CASSLTVNTGELFF	TGTGCCAGCAGTTTAACAGTTAACACCGGGGAGCTGTTTTTT
TRBV2	TRBJ1-1	.	.	CASISHGGAGTEAFF	TGTGCCAGCATTTCACACGGGGGGGCTGGGACTGAAGCTTTCTTT
TRBV4-1	TRBJ1-4	.	few	CASSEGDGGAGAYEKLFF	TGCGCCAGCAGCGAAGGGGATGGGGGGGCAGGGGCATATGAAAAACTGTTTTTT
TRBV28	TRBJ2-7	.	.	CASSVTNRQYEQYF	TGTGCCAGCAGCGTAACGAACCGACAGTACGAGCAGTACTTC
TRBV7-2	TRBJ2-7	.	few	CASSLAASFSYEQYF	TGTGCCAGCAGCTTAGCGGCTAGCTTCTCCTACGAGCAGTACTTC
TRBV5-4	TRBJ1-2	.	few	CASSLVGSNYGYTF	TGTGCCAGCAGCTTGGTGGGCAGTAACTATGGCTACACCTTC
TRBV28	TRBJ1-5	TRBD1	.	CASSIQGRSQPQHF	TGTGCCAGCAGCATACAGGGGCGGAGTCAGCCCCAGCATTTT
TRBV18	TRBJ1-1	TRBD1	few	CASSQRQGNTEAFF	TGTGCCAGCTCACAGAGACAGGGTAACACTGAAGCTTTCTTT
TRBV28	TRBJ2-5	.	.	CASSFGGGEETQYF	TGTGCCAGCAGTTTCGGGGGAGGTGAAGAGACCCAGTACTTC
TRBV28	TRBJ1-5	TRBD1	.	CASKPYRGGGNQPQHF	TGTGCCAGCAAGCCTTACAGGGGGGGCGGCAATCAGCCCCAGCATTTT
TRBV5-1	TRBJ1-3	TRBD1	.	CASSTGAPGNTIYF	TGCGCCAGCAGTACAGGGGCCCCTGGAAACACCATATATTTT
TRBV5-4	TRBJ2-5	TRBD2	.	CASSPQSTSGQETQYF	TGTGCCAGCAGCCCTCAATCGACTAGCGGGCAAGAGACCCAGTACTTC
TRBV7-3	TRBJ2-1	TRBD1	.	CASSLGTGTHNEQFF	TGTGCCAGCAGCTTAGGGACAGGGACACACAATGAGCAGTTCTTC
TRBV6-1	TRBJ1-1	.	.	CASSVAGTHAEAFF	TGTGCCAGCAGTGTAGCCGGGACACATGCTGAAGCTTTCTTT
TRBV6-1	TRBJ2-1	TRBD1	few	CASSEGTGSVNEQFF	TGTGCCAGCAGTGAAGGGACAGGGTCTGTCAATGAGCAGTTCTTC
TRBV27	TRBJ2-3	TRBD2	.	CASSIRLAGGNTDTQYF	TGTGCCAGCAGTATCCGACTAGCGGGAGGCAACACAGATACGCAGTATTTT
TRBV6-1	TRBJ2-7	.	.	CAIGPGATYEQYF	TGTGCCATTGGACCAGGGGCCACCTACGAGCAGTACTTC
TRBV28	TRBJ1-1	.	.	CASSPAGFRNTEAFF	TGTGCCAGCAGTCCGGCGGGATTTCGGAACACTGAAGCTTTCTTT
TRBV6-5	TRBJ1-5	.	.	CASTKMGRDQPQHF	TGTGCCAGCACCAAGATGGGGCGCGATCAGCCCCAGCATTTT
TRBV19	TRBJ1-4	TRBD1	few	CASKRRTGQEKLFF	TGTGCCAGTAAACGCCGGACAGGGCAAGAAAAACTGTTTTTT
TRBV29-1	TRBJ2-7	TRBD1	.	CSVLPGQGYEQYF	TGCAGCGTCCTCCCGGGACAGGGCTACGAGCAGTACTTC
TRBV28	TRBJ1-4	.	.	CASSPYRSEINEKLFF	TGTGCCAGCAGTCCGTACCGATCCGAGATTAATGAAAAACTGTTTTTT
TRBV10-2	TRBJ1-2	TRBD1	.	CASSSGQGLVGHTF	TGCGCCAGCAGTTCAGGACAGGGGTTAGTCGGCCACACCTTC
TRBV27	TRBJ1-2	TRBD1	.	CASSRLTGVDGYTF	TGTGCCAGCAGCCGACTTACAGGGGTGGATGGCTACACCTTC
TRBV4-2	TRBJ2-1	TRBD2	.	CASSQGEGGPYNEQFF	TGTGCCAGCAGCCAAGGAGAGGGAGGGCCCTACAATGAGCAGTTCTTC
TRBV6-5	TRBJ1-1	TRBD1	.	CASSYRDRPNTEAFF	TGTGCCAGCAGTTACCGGGACAGGCCCAACACTGAAGCTTTCTTT
TRBV28	TRBJ2-3	.	once	CASHPPRDEGTDTQYF	TGTGCCAGCCACCCCCCGCGGGATGAGGGCACAGATACACAGTATTTT
TRBV15	TRBJ2-2	TRBD2	.	CATSRDIAGAPGELFF	TGTGCCACCAGCAGAGATATAGCGGGAGCGCCAGGGGAGCTGTTTTTT
TRBV5-1	TRBJ1-5	.	.	CASSLDRGSQPQHF	TGCGCCAGCAGCTTGGATCGGGGTTCACAGCCCCAGCATTTT